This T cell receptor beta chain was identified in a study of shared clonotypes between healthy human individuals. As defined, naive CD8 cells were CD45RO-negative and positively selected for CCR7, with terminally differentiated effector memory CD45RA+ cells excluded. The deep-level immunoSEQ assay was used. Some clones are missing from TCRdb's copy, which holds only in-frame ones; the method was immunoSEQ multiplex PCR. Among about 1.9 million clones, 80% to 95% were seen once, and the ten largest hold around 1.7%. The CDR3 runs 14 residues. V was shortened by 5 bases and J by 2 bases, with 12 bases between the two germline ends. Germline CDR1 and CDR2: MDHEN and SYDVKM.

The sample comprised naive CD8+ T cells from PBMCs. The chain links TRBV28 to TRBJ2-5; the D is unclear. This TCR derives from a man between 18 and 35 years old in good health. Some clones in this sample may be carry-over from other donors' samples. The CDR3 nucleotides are TGTGCCAGCAGTACTCGGGCCATACAAGAGACCCAGTACTTC. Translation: CASSTRAIQETQYF.